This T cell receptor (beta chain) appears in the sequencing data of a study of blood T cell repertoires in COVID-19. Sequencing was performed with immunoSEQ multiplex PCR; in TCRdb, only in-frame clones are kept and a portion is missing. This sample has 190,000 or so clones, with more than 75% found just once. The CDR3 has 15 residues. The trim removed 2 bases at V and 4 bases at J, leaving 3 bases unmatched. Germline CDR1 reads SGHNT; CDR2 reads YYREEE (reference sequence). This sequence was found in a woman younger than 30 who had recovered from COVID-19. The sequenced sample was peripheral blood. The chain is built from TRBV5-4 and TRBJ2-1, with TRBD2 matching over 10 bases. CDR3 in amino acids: CASSLGTSAYNEQFF. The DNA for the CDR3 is TGTGCCAGCAGCTTAGGGACTAGCGCTTACAATGAGCAGTTCTTC.